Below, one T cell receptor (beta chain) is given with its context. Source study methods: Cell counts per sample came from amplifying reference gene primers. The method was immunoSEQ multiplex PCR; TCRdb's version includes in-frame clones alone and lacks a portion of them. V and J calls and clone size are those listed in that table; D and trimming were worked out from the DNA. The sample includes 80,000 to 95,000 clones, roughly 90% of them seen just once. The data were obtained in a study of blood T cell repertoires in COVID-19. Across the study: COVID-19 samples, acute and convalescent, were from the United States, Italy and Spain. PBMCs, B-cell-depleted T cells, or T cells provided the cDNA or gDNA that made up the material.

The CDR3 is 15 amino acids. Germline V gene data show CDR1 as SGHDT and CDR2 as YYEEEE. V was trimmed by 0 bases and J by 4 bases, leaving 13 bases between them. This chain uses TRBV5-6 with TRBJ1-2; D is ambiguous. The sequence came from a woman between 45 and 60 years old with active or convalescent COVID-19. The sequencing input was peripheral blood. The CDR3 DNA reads TGTGCCAGCAGCTTGGCCACCGGGGTTAGCTATGGCTACACCTTC. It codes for CASSLATGVSYGYTF.